This is a list of T cell receptor beta chains from one sample in a study of CD8 T cells in ankylosing spondylitis. Each CDR3 protein is one row after TCRdb ran MiXCR on the 5' RACE reads. The data contain 300,000 to 400,000 distinct CDR3 sequences, 20% to 25% of them singletons. What was sequenced was blood, either unsorted or a sorted T cell fraction (not recorded which). The receptors were sampled from a male donor with ankylosing spondylitis or in good health (not recorded which). The CDR3 runs from the conserved cysteine through the conserved F or W. The D gene is left open where the match is weak.

v_gene | d_gene | CDR3aa
TRBV11-2 | NA | CASRRLTGSYNEQFF
TRBV7-2 | NA | CASSLARYGPGELFF
TRBV27 | NA | CASSLAVESSYEQYF
TRBV24-1 | NA | CATSDSGPVDGYTF
TRBV12-3/TRBV12-4 | TRBD1 | CASSSTGAYYNEQFF
TRBV7-8 | NA | CASSPKSDRTYEQYF
TRBV13 | NA | CASSLLGDSTEAFF
TRBV4-1 | TRBD1 | CASSQEGTVYEQYF
TRBV4-1 | NA | CASSQGLNEQFF
TRBV29-1 | NA | CSVWDVLTQETQYF
TRBV5-4 | TRBD1 | CASSDQRDSSYEQYF
TRBV12-3/TRBV12-4 | NA | CASSLGVLRGAFF
TRBV24-1 | NA | CATSDLPAFDTQYF
TRBV7-6 | NA | CASSPGILTNEKLFF
TRBV20-1 | NA | CSARALAGQKNEKLFF
TRBV30 | NA | CAWSAEAGRVGNQPQHF
TRBV30 | TRBD2 | CAWSVLVRVGGNTQYF
TRBV9 | NA | CASSVANYGYTF
TRBV12-3/TRBV12-4 | TRBD1 | CASSRDRIQETQYF
TRBV9 | TRBD2 | CASSVSGGYSYEQYF
TRBV4-2 | NA | CASSPAGLVINEQFF
TRBV2 | NA | CASRPPSVGPGELFF
TRBV4-1 | TRBD2 | CASSHGTSGEQFF
TRBV20-1 | TRBD2 | CSARSSGTYEQYF
TRBV6-1 | NA | CASSVKTSYNEQFF
TRBV7-9 | TRBD1 | CASSKAWTGGQSYEQYF
TRBV7-6 | NA | CASSSGLPTNEKLFF
TRBV20-1 | NA | CSASSAQLSYEQYF
TRBV27 | NA | CASSLWPGRYEQYF
TRBV20-1 | NA | CSASSGSRRWETQYF
TRBV28 | NA | CASSLGRTLTDTQYF
TRBV4-1 | TRBD2 | CASSQSLAGESSYEQYF
TRBV7-2 | TRBD2 | CASSLFASGYNEQFF
TRBV4-1 | TRBD2 | CASQSGGNEQYF
TRBV11-2 | NA | CASRLYGGPSTDTQYF
TRBV7-9 | NA | CASSYRQPTGELFF
TRBV4-1 | NA | CASSQDHGAGANNEQFF
TRBV12-3/TRBV12-4 | NA | CASSLLGEELFF
TRBV3-1 | NA | CASSHPWGKSGAKNIQYF
TRBV7-9 | NA | CASNILGEGHGYTF
TRBV7-9 | TRBD2 | CASSPGTSGSHEQYF
TRBV4-2 | TRBD2 | CASSQGTSGGLLSYEQYF
TRBV28 | NA | CAIGGGSGANVLTF
TRBV10-3 | TRBD2 | CAISKSGGRGTQYF
TRBV12-3/TRBV12-4 | NA | CASRDRTGRKTDTQYF
TRBV2 | NA | CASSERGSSSYNEQFF
TRBV6-1 | TRBD1 | CASRPGQGLYNEQFF
TRBV2 | NA | CASSGERLAPSNTGELFF
TRBV9 | NA | CASSVRTDDQETQYF
TRBV9 | NA | CASSPIRISSGANVLTF
TRBV5-5 | NA | CASSLVYTAALYEQYF
TRBV12-3/TRBV12-4 | TRBD2 | CASSQGTSGGRYEQYF